The rows below give T cell receptor beta chains drawn from one sample of a study of blood T cells in healthy people across ages. TCRdb re-analysed the 5' RACE reads in MiXCR, keeping a single row per CDR3 protein. The profile shows about 2 million distinct CDR3 sequences, roughly 52% of them singletons. The sequencing input was blood. The receptors derive from a woman in her thirties or forties in good health. CDR3s include the opening cysteine and the closing phenylalanine or tryptophan. A D gene is named only where the DNA matches it firmly. Not all rows give a size; the values are once, few, many and, for expanded clones, a class.

CDR3 DNA | CDR3 protein | J gene | D gene | V gene | clone size
TGCAGTGCTAGAGATCGCATACTCTCCTACGAGCAGTACTTC | CSARDRILSYEQYF | TRBJ2-7 | - | TRBV20-1 | -
TGTGCCAGCAGTGACGGAGTAGGGCCCCAAGAGACCCAGTACTTC | CASSDGVGPQETQYF | TRBJ2-5 | - | TRBV6-4 | -
TGCGCCAGCAGCTTACGACTCGGGACAGGGCTCTACAATGAGCAGTTCTTC | CASSLRLGTGLYNEQFF | TRBJ2-1 | TRBD1 | TRBV5-1 | -
TGTGCCACCAGCGGGGGGCAGATACAAGAGACCCAGTACTTC | CATSGGQIQETQYF | TRBJ2-5 | - | TRBV15 | few
TGTGCCATCAGTGAGGAGGCGGGGGGAGTTCGAGAGACCCAGTACTTC | CAISEEAGGVRETQYF | TRBJ2-5 | TRBD2 | TRBV10-3 | -
TGTGCCAGCAGCTTACGTATGAGGGGGCAGGAGACCCAGTACTTC | CASSLRMRGQETQYF | TRBJ2-5 | TRBD1 | TRBV7-2 | few
TGTGCCAGCACCAGGGGACTTCCACCGAGCTCCTACGAGCAGTACTTC | CASTRGLPPSSYEQYF | TRBJ2-7 | - | TRBV6-2/TRBV6-3 | -
TGTGCCAGCAGTAAACTAGGAGAGACCTACAATGAGCAGTTCTTC | CASSKLGETYNEQFF | TRBJ2-1 | - | TRBV7-2 | -
TGTGCCAGTAACCCGGGGATCAAAAACATTCAGTACTTC | CASNPGIKNIQYF | TRBJ2-4 | - | TRBV19 | -
TGCGCCAGCAGCCAAGAAGCGCTAGCGGGGGAGAAAGAGACCCAGTACTTC | CASSQEALAGEKETQYF | TRBJ2-5 | TRBD2 | TRBV4-1 | -
TGTGCCAGCAGTTACGGACAGGGCGACTATGGCTACACCTTC | CASSYGQGDYGYTF | TRBJ1-2 | TRBD1 | TRBV6-5 | -
TGTGCCAGCAGCTTAACCGGGACAGAGGCAAATCAGCCCCAGCATTTT | CASSLTGTEANQPQHF | TRBJ1-5 | TRBD1 | TRBV7-8 | -
TGTGCCAGCAGCTTAGTGATGGGACTAGCGACAGATACGCAGTATTTT | CASSLVMGLATDTQYF | TRBJ2-3 | TRBD2 | TRBV11-2 | -
TGCAGTGCCCTCCGGGGACAGGGGGCCCCAGAGACCCAGTACTTC | CSALRGQGAPETQYF | TRBJ2-5 | TRBD1 | TRBV20-1 | -
TGCAGTGCACCTGGGACCCGGGTGGGCGAGCAGTACTTC | CSAPGTRVGEQYF | TRBJ2-7 | - | TRBV20-1 | -
TGTGCCAGCAGCGTAGGGTTCGGGGGCTCCTACAATGAGCAGTTCTTC | CASSVGFGGSYNEQFF | TRBJ2-1 | - | TRBV9 | -
TGTGCCAGCGAAATTGGGACAGGGGGCAATCAGCCCCAGCATTTT | CASEIGTGGNQPQHF | TRBJ1-5 | TRBD1 | TRBV6-2/TRBV6-3 | -
TGTGCCAGCAAGCGGGCAGGCCGATACTATGGCTACACCTTC | CASKRAGRYYGYTF | TRBJ1-2 | - | TRBV21-1 | -
TGCAGCGTTGTCAGGCTAGCGGGGACGGAACAGTTCTTC | CSVVRLAGTEQFF | TRBJ2-1 | TRBD2 | TRBV29-1 | few
TGTGCTAGTGGGATTGTACAGGGCTCCTACAATGAGCAGTTCTTC | CASGIVQGSYNEQFF | TRBJ2-1 | - | TRBV12-5 | -
TGCAGTGCTAGAGATGGAGGACTGTCTGCGATCGCTTTCTTT | CSARDGGLSAIAFF | TRBJ1-1 | - | TRBV20-1 | -
TGTGCCAGCAGCCATCCGACATGGGGCGACGAAAAACTGTTTTTT | CASSHPTWGDEKLFF | TRBJ1-4 | - | TRBV11-2 | -
TGCAGCGTTGGTACTAGCGGGGTAGACATTCAGTACTTC | CSVGTSGVDIQYF | TRBJ2-4 | TRBD2 | TRBV29-1 | -
TGTGCCAGCAGTTACTCCGGGACCGGGGGACCGTACGAGCAGTACTTC | CASSYSGTGGPYEQYF | TRBJ2-7 | - | TRBV6-5 | -
TGTGCCACCAGTTCATATAGCAATCAGCCCCAGCATTTT | CATSSYSNQPQHF | TRBJ1-5 | - | TRBV24-1 | -
TGTGCCAGCAGCCGGCAGACAGGGGGTCTCGACGAGCAGTACTTC | CASSRQTGGLDEQYF | TRBJ2-7 | TRBD1 | TRBV7-9 | -
TGCAGTGCTAGGGCCCTATCTCTAGCGAAAGAGACCCAGTACTTC | CSARALSLAKETQYF | TRBJ2-5 | - | TRBV20-1 | -
TGTGCCAGCACCAACACAAGAAACTCCTACGAGCAGTACTTC | CASTNTRNSYEQYF | TRBJ2-7 | - | TRBV6-5 | -
TGTGCCAGCAGCCTAGGGGCCTTGACAGGGACCCTCTCCTACGAGCAGTACTTC | CASSLGALTGTLSYEQYF | TRBJ2-7 | TRBD1 | TRBV7-9 | -
TGTGCCAGCAGGCCAGGACACCCAATCGAGCAGTACTTC | CASRPGHPIEQYF | TRBJ2-7 | - | TRBV28 | -
TGTGCCAGCAGCCAAGATCCCGTCGGCTCCTCTGGAAACACCATATATTTT | CASSQDPVGSSGNTIYF | TRBJ1-3 | - | TRBV4-2 | -
TGTGCCAGCAGCATCCCCGGGGAGCAGTTCTTC | CASSIPGEQFF | TRBJ2-1 | - | TRBV9 | few
TGCAGTGCTAGAGTAGATGAGGCTTACAATCAGCCCCAGCATTTT | CSARVDEAYNQPQHF | TRBJ1-5 | - | TRBV20-1 | -
TGTACCAGCAGCCCCCAAGGGATGCGCACAGATACGCAGTATTTT | CTSSPQGMRTDTQYF | TRBJ2-3 | - | TRBV7-2 | -
TGTGCCAGCAGTTACGGCGGGGCCCGGGAAAAACTGTTTTTT | CASSYGGAREKLFF | TRBJ1-4 | - | TRBV6-5 | few
TGTGCCACCAGTCAACCGGGACAGGGGAAATACAATGAGCAGTTCTTC | CATSQPGQGKYNEQFF | TRBJ2-1 | TRBD1 | TRBV24-1 | -
TGTGCCAGCAGTGACCCGAGGAGCGGAGGGAGGTACGAGCAGTACTTC | CASSDPRSGGRYEQYF | TRBJ2-7 | - | TRBV2 | -
TGTGCCAGCAGTTTAAACGCAGCCTATGGCTACACCTTC | CASSLNAAYGYTF | TRBJ1-2 | - | TRBV27 | few
TGCACCAGCAGGGAGGAGGGGTCGTGGAACATTCAGTACTTC | CTSREEGSWNIQYF | TRBJ2-4 | - | TRBV5-1 | -
TGTGCCAGCAGTTATCGCACAGGGGGCGATGAAGATACGCAGTATTTT | CASSYRTGGDEDTQYF | TRBJ2-3 | TRBD1 | TRBV2 | -
TGTGCCAGCAGCTTACAGGAGAACTATGGCTACACCTTC | CASSLQENYGYTF | TRBJ1-2 | - | TRBV7-2 | many